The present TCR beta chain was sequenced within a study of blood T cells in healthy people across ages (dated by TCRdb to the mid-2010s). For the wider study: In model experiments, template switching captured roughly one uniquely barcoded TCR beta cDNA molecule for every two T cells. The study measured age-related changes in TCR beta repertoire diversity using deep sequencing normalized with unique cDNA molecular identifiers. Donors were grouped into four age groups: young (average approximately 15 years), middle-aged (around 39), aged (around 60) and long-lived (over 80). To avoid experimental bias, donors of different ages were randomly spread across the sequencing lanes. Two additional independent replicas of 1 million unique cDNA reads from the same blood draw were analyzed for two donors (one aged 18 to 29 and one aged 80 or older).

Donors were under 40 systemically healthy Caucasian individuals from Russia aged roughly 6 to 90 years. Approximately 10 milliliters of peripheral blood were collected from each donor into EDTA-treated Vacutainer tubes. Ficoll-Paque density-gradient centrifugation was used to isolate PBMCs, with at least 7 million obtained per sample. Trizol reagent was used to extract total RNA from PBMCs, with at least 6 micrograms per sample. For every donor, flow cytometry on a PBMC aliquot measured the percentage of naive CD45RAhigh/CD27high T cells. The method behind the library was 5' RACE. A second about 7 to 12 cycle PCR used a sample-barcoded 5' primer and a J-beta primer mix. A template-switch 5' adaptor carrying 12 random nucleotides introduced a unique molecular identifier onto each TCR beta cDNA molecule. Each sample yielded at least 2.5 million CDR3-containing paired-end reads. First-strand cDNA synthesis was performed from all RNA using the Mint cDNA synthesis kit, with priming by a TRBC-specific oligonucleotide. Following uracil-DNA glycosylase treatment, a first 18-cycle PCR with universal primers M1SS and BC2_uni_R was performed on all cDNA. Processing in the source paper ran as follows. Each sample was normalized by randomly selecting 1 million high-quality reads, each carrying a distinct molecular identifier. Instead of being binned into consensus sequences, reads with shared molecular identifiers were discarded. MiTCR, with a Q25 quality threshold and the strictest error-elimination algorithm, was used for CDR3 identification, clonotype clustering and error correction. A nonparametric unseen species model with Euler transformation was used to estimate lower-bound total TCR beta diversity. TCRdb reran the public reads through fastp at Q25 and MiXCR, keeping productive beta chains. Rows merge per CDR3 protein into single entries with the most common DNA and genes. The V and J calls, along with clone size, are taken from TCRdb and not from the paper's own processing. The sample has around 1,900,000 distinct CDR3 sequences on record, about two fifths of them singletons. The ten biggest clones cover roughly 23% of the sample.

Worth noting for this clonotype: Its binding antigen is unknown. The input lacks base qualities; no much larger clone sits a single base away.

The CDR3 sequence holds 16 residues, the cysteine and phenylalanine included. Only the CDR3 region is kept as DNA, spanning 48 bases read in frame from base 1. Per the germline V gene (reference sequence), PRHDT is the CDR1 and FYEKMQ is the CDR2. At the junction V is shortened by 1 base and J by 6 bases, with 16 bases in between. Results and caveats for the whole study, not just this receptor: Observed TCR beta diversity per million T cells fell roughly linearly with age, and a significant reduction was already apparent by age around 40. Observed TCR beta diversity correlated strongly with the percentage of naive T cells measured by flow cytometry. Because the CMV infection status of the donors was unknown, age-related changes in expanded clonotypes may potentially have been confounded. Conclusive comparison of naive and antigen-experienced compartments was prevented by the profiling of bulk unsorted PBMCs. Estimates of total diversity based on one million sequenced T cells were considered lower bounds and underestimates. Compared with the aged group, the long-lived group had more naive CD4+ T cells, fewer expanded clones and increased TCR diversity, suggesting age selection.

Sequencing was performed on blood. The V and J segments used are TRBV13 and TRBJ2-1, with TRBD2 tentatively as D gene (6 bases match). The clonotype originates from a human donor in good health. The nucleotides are TGTGCCAGCAGCTTAGAGAACTTAGGAGGGGCCAATGAGCAGTTCTTC. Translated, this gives CASSLENLGGANEQFF. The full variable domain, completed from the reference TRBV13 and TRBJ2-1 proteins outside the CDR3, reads AAGVIQSPRHLIKEKRETATLKCYPIPRHDTVYWYQQGPGQDPQFLISFYEKMQSDKGSIPDRFSAQQFSDYHSELNMSSLELGDSALYFCASSLENLGGANEQFFGPGTRLTVL.